This T cell receptor (beta chain) was found in a study of blood T cells in healthy people across ages. The V end was cut by 1 base, the J end by 0 bases, with 15 bases between. The CDR3 length is 17 residues. Germline CDR1 reads KGHSH; CDR2 reads LQKENI. PCR was performed a second time for about 7 to 12 cycles using a sample-barcoded 5' primer and a J-beta primer mix. TCRdb passed the 5' RACE reads through MiXCR, listing each CDR3 protein once. The sample carries roughly 1.6 million distinct CDR3 sequences, roughly a third recorded once. The chain couples TRBV18 to TRBJ1-1; no firm D call. What was sequenced was blood. The origin of this receptor is a woman in her twenties or thirties in good health. CDR3 sequence: CASSPRAAERMNTEAFF. The CDR3 region has the DNA TGTGCCAGCTCACCACGGGCGGCAGAGCGCATGAACACTGAAGCTTTCTTT.